This T cell receptor (beta chain) was identified during a study of blood T cell repertoires in COVID-19. Study details: Sites in the United States, Italy and Spain provided acute and convalescent COVID-19 samples. The cDNA or gDNA used as material had been derived from T cells, B-cell-depleted T cells, or PBMCs.

Methods used by the authors: Cell counts per sample came from amplifying reference gene primers. Sequencing was performed with immunoSEQ multiplex PCR; in TCRdb, only in-frame clones are kept and a portion is missing. V, J and clone size are taken as reported in that table, and D and trimming were inferred from the DNA itself. Among about 68,000 clones, about 91% were seen once, and the ten largest hold more than 5.5%. The V gene lost 5 bases and the J gene lost 10 bases, with 15 bases spanning the gap. The germline CDR1 and CDR2 sequences are SNHLY and FYNNEI. This CDR3 spans 13 amino acids. The source material was peripheral blood. The TCR comes from a man between 40 and 49 years old with COVID-19, enrolled during active disease. V is TRBV2 and J is TRBJ2-1, with D unclear. The CDR3 nucleotides read TGTGCCAGCAGTAACGAGCTCCCACGGGAGCAGTTCTTC. This sequence encodes CASSNELPREQFF.